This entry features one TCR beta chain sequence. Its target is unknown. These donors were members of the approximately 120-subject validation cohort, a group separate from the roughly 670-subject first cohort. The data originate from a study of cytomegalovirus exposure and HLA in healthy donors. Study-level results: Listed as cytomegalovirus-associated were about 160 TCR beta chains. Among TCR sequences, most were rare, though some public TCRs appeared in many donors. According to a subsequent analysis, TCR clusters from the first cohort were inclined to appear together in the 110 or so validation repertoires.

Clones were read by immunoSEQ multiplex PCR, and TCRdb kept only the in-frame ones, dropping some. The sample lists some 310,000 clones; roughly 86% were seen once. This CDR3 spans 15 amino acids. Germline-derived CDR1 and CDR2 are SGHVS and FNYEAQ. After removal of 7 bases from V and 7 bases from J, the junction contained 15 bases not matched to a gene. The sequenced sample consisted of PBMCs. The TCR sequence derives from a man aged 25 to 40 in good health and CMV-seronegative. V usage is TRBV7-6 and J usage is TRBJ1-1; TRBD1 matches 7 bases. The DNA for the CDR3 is TGTGCCAGCAAGGAATTAGCAGGGGGGAAGGATGAAGCTTTCTTT. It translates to CASKELAGGKDEAFF.